What follows are 15 T cell receptor beta chains derived from one specimen sequenced in a study of naive and memory T cell subsets. Amplification of ligated cDNA took four PCR rounds with SP2 and nested alpha and beta constant primers. TCRdb re-analysed the 5' RACE reads in MiXCR, keeping a single row per CDR3 protein. This table holds 50,000 to 65,000 distinct CDR3 sequences, 6% to 8% found once. A UMI-containing oligonucleotide was joined by 3' ligation to the TCR cDNA template. The receptor source for this set is a female donor in good health.

This clonotype came up many times. V is TRBV12-3 or TRBV12-4 and J is TRBJ2-3, with TRBD2 matching over 9 bases. The CDR3 extends over 16 amino acids. V gave up 6 bases and J gave up 1 base; unmatched junction bases: 8. CDR3 nucleotides: TGTGCCAGCAGCAGGCGGGGGGGCCTCGGCACAGATACGCAGTATTTT. Amino acid sequence: CASSRRGGLGTDTQYF.

In this sample, this clonotype turned up a few times. V usage is TRBV29-1 and J usage is TRBJ2-7; no clear D gene. The germline gives CDR1 SQVTM, CDR2 ANQGSEA. Between the trimmed V and J ends, which lost 4 bases and 3 bases, there was a span of 10 bases. This CDR3 comprises 12 residues. The CDR3 is CSVGWGSYEQYF. The CDR3 bases are TGCAGCGTTGGTTGGGGTAGCTACGAGCAGTACTTC.

This clonotype was counted ten times or more. V and J are TRBV30 and TRBJ1-1; 10 bases fit TRBD1. With 3 bases clipped from V and 3 bases from J, the junction kept 31 bases outside the gene matches. The CDR3 length is 23 residues. CDR1 and CDR2 from the germline V gene are GTSNPN and SVGIG (reference sequence). CDR3 amino acids: CAWRGTGDGEILIRADGDTEAFF. CDR3 DNA: TGTGCCTGGAGGGGGACAGGGGACGGAGAGATCTTAATACGCGCTGACGGGGACACTGAAGCTTTCTTT. The full variable domain, its missing parts supplied by reference TRBV30 and TRBJ1-1, is SQTIHQWPATLVQPVGSPLSLECTVEGTSNPNLYWYRQAAGRGLQLLFYSVGIGQISSEVPQNLSASRPQDRQFILSSKKLLLSDSGFYLCAWRGTGDGEILIRADGDTEAFFGQGTRLTVV.

This clonotype was picked up many times. The chain recombines TRBV28 with TRBJ2-7; D is uncertain. The CDR3 totals 13 residues. Germline CDR1 reads MDHEN; CDR2 reads SYDVKM. V gave up 0 bases and J gave up 0 bases, with 3 bases separating them. As DNA, the CDR3 is TGTGCCAGCAGTTTATGGGCCTCCTACGAGCAGTACTTC. Its translation is CASSLWASYEQYF.

The table lists this clonotype with many counts. The chain joins TRBV12-3 or TRBV12-4 to TRBJ2-2, with D possibly called TRBD1 or TRBD2 (5 bases each). This CDR3 is built from 14 residues. V was pared by 11 bases and J by 0 bases, with 13 bases between. CDR3 in DNA: TGTGCCGGGGGACGGAACGCGAACACCGGGGAGCTGTTTTTT. Residues: CAGGRNANTGELFF.

This clonotype was found many times. The chain employs TRBV29-1 and TRBJ2-7, with 9 nucleotides matching TRBD1. The CDR3 consists of 16 residues. V dropped 4 bases and J dropped 7; count of bases not matched to a gene: 17. The germline gives CDR1 SQVTM, CDR2 ANQGSEA. DNA of the CDR3: TGCAGCGTTGCCCTTTTTCCGGACAGGGGTTTGGGGGAGCAGTACTTC. It specifies CSVALFPDRGLGEQYF.

This clonotype has more than one count but fewer than ten. The V gene is TRBV2, the J gene TRBJ1-5; 10 positions agree with TRBD1. Germline V gene lookup returns CDR1 SNHLY and CDR2 FYNNEI. The CDR3 consists of 14 residues. J was trimmed by 5 bases and V by 4 bases; bases with no gene match: 2. The CDR3 DNA reads as TGTGCCAGCAGTGGGACAGGGGGAGATCAGCCCCAGCATTTT. It yields the protein CASSGTGGDQPQHF.

In this sample, this clonotype turned up a few times. This chain connects TRBV7-2 to TRBJ2-1; D might be TRBD1 or TRBD2, each matching 6 bases. CDR3 size: 16 residues. Trimming took 5 bases from V and 7 from J, leaving 21 bases between them. Per the germline V gene, CDR1 is SGHTA and CDR2 is FQGNSA. CDR3 nucleotide sequence: TGTGCCAGCAGCCCCAGGGGACTTTGGGGTCTAAATGAGCAGTTCTTC. This sequence encodes CASSPRGLWGLNEQFF.

The V gene is TRBV5-8, the J gene TRBJ1-1; no definite D call. V dropped 6 bases and J dropped 2 bases, with 20 bases sitting between them. CDR1 and CDR2 (germline): SGHTS, YDEGEE. The CDR3 covers 16 residues. The CDR3 loop reads CASTTLEPGGNTEAFF. CDR3 DNA: TGTGCCAGCACCACGCTTGAACCGGGTGGAAACACTGAAGCTTTCTTT.

This clonotype was detected ten times or more. This chain's CDR3 is CASSYGVGEAFF. Here the CDR3 DNA reads TGTGCCAGCAGTTACGGGGTTGGAGAAGCTTTCTTT. This rearrangement joins TRBV6-2 or TRBV6-3 to TRBJ1-1; D is ambiguous. Trimming left V 2 bases short and J 8 bases short, with 9 bases between. Germline CDR1 and CDR2: MNHEY and SVGEGT. The CDR3 contains 12 residues.

This clonotype was detected only a few times. The chain combines TRBV5-8 with TRBJ1-1; TRBD1 is a possible D gene (6 bases). The CDR3 consists of 13 residues. Deletions cut 1 base from V and 3 bases from J, with 7 bases between. Germline V gives CDR1 SGHTS, CDR2 YDEGEE. In DNA, the CDR3 is TGTGCCAGCAGCTTGAACAGGGACACTGAAGCTTTCTTT. Its protein product is CASSLNRDTEAFF.

The table lists this clonotype with many counts. The chain joins TRBV20-1 to TRBJ2-4; D perhaps matches TRBD1 (5 bases). The CDR3 runs 14 residues. The germline CDR1 and CDR2 sequences are DFQATT and SNEGSKA (reference sequence). V dropped 4 bases and J dropped 3 bases, with 13 bases sitting between them. This CDR3 is CSAISWQGKNIQYF. The CDR3 coding sequence is TGCAGTGCTATTTCGTGGCAGGGCAAAAACATTCAGTACTTC.

This clonotype showed up just a few times. V gene TRBV4-3 combines with J gene TRBJ2-5; TRBD2 might be the D (6 bases). V shed 0 bases and J shed 4 bases, with 9 bases lying between them. This CDR3 region has 14 residues. Germline CDR1 and CDR2: LGHNA and YSLEER. CDR3 protein: CASSQEEGPETQYF. CDR3 in DNA: TGCGCCAGCAGCCAAGAGGAGGGGCCAGAGACCCAGTACTTC.

Comment on this clonotype: One end of the junction does not line up with germline, which may come from a read error. This sequence joins TRBV10-3 and TRBJ2-6; D is perhaps TRBD1 (6 bases). In germline, CDR1 is ENHRY, CDR2 SYGVKD. CDR3 size: 18 residues. CDR3 sequence (DNA): TGTGTCATCAGTGGTGAAAGACAGGTCCGGGGAGGGGCCAACGTCCTGACTTTC. This encodes CVISGERQVRGGANVLTF.

This clonotype was seen many times. The CDR3 nucleotides are TGTGCCAGCAGTCCCAGCGGGGCCGAAAAACTGTTTTTT. Residues: CASSPSGAEKLFF. The genes are TRBV6-5 and TRBJ1-4; the D gene is possibly TRBD1 (5 bases). CDR1 is MNHEY and CDR2 is SVGAGI in the germline V gene. V lost 5 bases, J lost 8 bases, and 12 bases lay in between. CDR3 length equals 13 residues.